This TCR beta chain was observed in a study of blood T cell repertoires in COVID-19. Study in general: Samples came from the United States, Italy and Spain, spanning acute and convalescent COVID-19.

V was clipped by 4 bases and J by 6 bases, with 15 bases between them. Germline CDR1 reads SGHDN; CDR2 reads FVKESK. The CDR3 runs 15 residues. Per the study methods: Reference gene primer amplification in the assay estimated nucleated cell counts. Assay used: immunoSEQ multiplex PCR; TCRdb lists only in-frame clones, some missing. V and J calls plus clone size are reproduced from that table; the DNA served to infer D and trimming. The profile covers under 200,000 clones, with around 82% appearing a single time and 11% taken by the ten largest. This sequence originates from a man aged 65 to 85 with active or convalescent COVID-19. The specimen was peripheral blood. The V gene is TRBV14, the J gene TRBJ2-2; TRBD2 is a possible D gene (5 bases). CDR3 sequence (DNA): TGTGCCAGCAGCCCCGGGGTATGGAAGGCCGGGGAGCTGTTTTTT. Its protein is CASSPGVWKAGELFF.